This TCR beta chain was recorded in a study of metastatic and nonmetastatic thyroid tumors. From the PCR reads, TCRdb re-called clones with MiXCR. Among just under 60,000 clones listed, 15% to 20% were seen once. This clone was observed many times. Its antigen is as yet unknown. Study observations and caveats: Relative to benign nodules, malignant thyroid tumors were reportedly characterized by significantly elevated TCR beta diversity in blood and tumor.

Each patient went into thyroid surgery without having received any treatment. V lost 3 bases, J lost 10 bases, and 12 bases lay in between. Germline V CDR1 and CDR2: SQVTM, ANQGSEA. The CDR3 has 11 amino acids. V is TRBV29-1 and J is TRBJ1-2; D ambiguous. This TCR derives from a male donor with papillary thyroid cancer or a benign thyroid nodule (not recorded which). Some clones in this sample may be carry-over from other donors' samples. The sequenced sample was blood. As DNA, the CDR3 is TGCAGCGTTGACAAGGTGGTAGTCTACACCTTC. Translated, it gives CSVDKVVVYTF.